Included here is one TCR beta chain sequence, with context. Its antigen is as yet unknown. Each donor's blood draw was around 9.1 milliliters of peripheral blood. The extraction recovered at least 5.5 micrograms of total RNA per sample. Together with a sample-barcoded 5' primer, a J-beta primer mix was included in a second PCR lasting about 7 to 12 cycles. TCRdb used MiXCR to reprocess the 5' RACE reads, holding one entry per CDR3 protein. This sample has more than 800,000 distinct CDR3 sequences, with more than 40% found just once. The CDR3 has 16 amino acids. Per the germline V gene, CDR1 is MNHEY and CDR2 is SMNVEV (reference sequence). This entry is derived from a study of blood T cells in healthy people across ages. Study-level results: Among T cells, TCR beta diversity per million cells dropped roughly linearly as age rose. Nothing was known about donor CMV status, and this possibly confounded expanded clonotype changes.

The chain links TRBV27 to TRBJ2-5, with D possibly being TRBD2 (5 bases). The J call is doubtful: the DNA matches TRBJ2-7 better. The receptor's source is a woman in her sixties or seventies in good health. Sequences were obtained from blood. DNA of the CDR3: TGTGCCAGCTACCCCACTTACGGAGGAAGCTCCTACGAGCAGTACTTC. Amino acid sequence: CASYPTYGGSSYEQYF.